The source of this T cell receptor (beta chain) is a study of blood T cell repertoires in COVID-19 (TCRdb year 2020). Context from the whole study: Collaborator samples came from the United States, Italy and Spain and covered acute and convalescent phases of COVID-19. The repertoires were released in a freely available public database intended as a resource for research on the immune response to SARS-CoV-2. The samples were drawn from two sources: the first 160 participants of the ongoing ImmuneRACE study, and 950 to 1,500 subjects contributed by 6 global collaborators. Sample metadata almost always included a de-identified subject ID, COVID-19 status, age in years and sex. The prospective study material was composed of cDNA or gDNA derived from T cells, B-cell-depleted T cells, or PBMCs. Subjects who had been exposed to COVID-19, were actively infected with it, or had recovered from it provided the deeply sampled blood TCRbeta repertoires that made up the dataset. Where available, HLA class I and class II types were obtained from metadata supplied by the sample provider rather than from assay-based typing. The full study reports these points: The amount of clinical and demographic metadata varied by source and participant and was provided uncurated.

Participants in the prospective study were enrolled through a virtual design, were aged roughly 18 to 90 years, and lived in some 24 United States geographic areas. In the prospective study, participants were assigned to cohorts based on the clinical history participants reported in a screening survey and a study questionnaire. A participant counted as exposed if, within 2 weeks of entering the study, that participant had been in contact with someone who had a PCR-confirmed or clinician-diagnosed COVID-19 case. In the prospective study, mobile phlebotomists collected whole blood, serum and a nasopharyngeal or oropharyngeal swab from each participant. Participants in the prospective study had the option to provide additional blood draws and questionnaires over a 2-month period. Before DNA extraction, blood samples from the prospective study were shipped at room temperature or frozen. Notes on this clone: It has no known antigen specificity. One base away there is no much larger clone; base qualities are not given.

TCRbeta CDR3 regions were amplified from genomic DNA using the immunoSEQ Assay, a bias-controlled multiplex PCR. The study's processing was this. Within the assay, amplification of reference gene primers was used to estimate how many nucleated cells each sample contained. To quantify the absolute abundance of each unique TCRbeta CDR3 rearrangement, sequence reads were collapsed and filtered. For each sample, productive Simpson clonality was calculated as the square root of Simpson's diversity index across productive rearrangements. Imported from immuneACCESS, the table was reduced by TCRdb to in-frame sequences with V and J called. These copies leave out some clones; in studies compared against another copy, an unresolved V gene accounts for under half, and the cause of the remainder is not known. V and J calls plus clone size are reproduced from that table; the DNA served to infer D and trimming. This sample is represented by under 300,000 clones; 88% of them were singletons. The ten largest clones take up over 2.5% of the sample.

Ends trimmed: V by 1 base, J by 4 bases; bases unmatched to a gene: 5. Via the germline V gene, CDR1 is SGHNT and CDR2 YENEEA. The CDR3, cysteine through phenylalanine, is 15 amino acids long. The CDR3 DNA has 45 bases and is translated from base 1. The source is a woman aged 40 to 55 who had been exposed to COVID-19. Sequenced input: PBMCs or T cells enriched from blood (not recorded which). The chain joins TRBV11-3 to TRBJ2-3, and 7 bases in between align with TRBD1. The CDR3 sequence is CASSLAQGLADTQYF. The bases read TGTGCCAGCAGCTTAGCACAGGGGTTGGCAGATACGCAGTATTTT.